A single TCR beta chain is shown here with its context. The ends lost 0 bases at V and 3 bases at J; junction bases unmatched: 3. The germline gives CDR1 SGHRS, CDR2 YFSETQ. CDR3 length: 15 amino acids. Unique molecular identifiers were present on the cDNA, which also gained a universal primer site by template switching. TCRdb passed the 5' RACE reads through MiXCR, listing each CDR3 protein once. The data show 540,000 or so distinct CDR3 sequences, around 20% seen once. The sample comes from a study of identical twins. These same data were also listed under a study on yellow fever vaccine responses in identical twins.

The sequenced sample was CD4+ T cells sorted from blood. The rearrangement joins TRBV5-1 to TRBJ1-5; 7 bases line up with TRBD1. The sequence was collected from a woman in her late teens or twenties in good health. This CDR3 is CASSLDRGPNQPQHF. The CDR3 DNA is TGCGCCAGCAGCTTGGACAGGGGACCCAATCAGCCCCAGCATTTT.